Following are 23 T cell receptor beta chains from one sample sequenced in a study of molecular identifiers for immune sequencing clone quantification. TCRdb re-analysed the PCR reads in MiXCR, keeping a single row per CDR3 protein. The table lists 90,000 to 120,000 distinct CDR3 sequences, under 40% of them singletons. Material: naive CD8+ T cells from blood, with Jurkat cell RNA spiked in. Subset denoted: FACS-sorted CD8+CD4-CCR7+CD45RA+ naive T cells. The receptors come from a human donor in good health. Some libraries in this study had Jurkat cell RNA spiked in.

This clonotype has ten or more counts. This sequence joins TRBV2 and TRBJ1-5, with 8 positions matching TRBD1. This CDR3 spans 14 amino acids. CDR1 SNHLY and CDR2 FYNNEI come from the germline V gene. V lost 4 bases, J lost 3 bases, and 2 bases stayed unmatched. CDR3 nucleotide sequence: TGTGCCAGCAGTGCGACAGGGGCCAATCAGCCCCAGCATTTT. As protein: CASSATGANQPQHF. Based on the CDR3 plus reference TRBV2 and TRBJ1-5, the full variable domain is EPEVTQTPSHQVTQMGQEVILRCVPISNHLYFYWYRQILGQKVEFLVSFYNNEISEKSEIFDDQFSVERPDGSNFTLKIRSTKLEDSAMYFCASSATGANQPQHFGDGTRLSIL.

About this clonotype itself: A clone one base away is much larger, so this may be a read error. The chain carries TRBV7-9 and TRBJ2-3; TRBD2 might be the D (6 bases). The V end was cut by 5 bases, the J end by 4 bases, with 13 bases between. The length of the CDR3 is 14 residues. Germline V gives CDR1 SEHNR, CDR2 FQNEAQ (reference sequence). The CDR3 spells CASSGRGRPDTQYF. The CDR3 region has the DNA TGTGCCAGCAGCGGGCGGGGCAGACCAGATACGCAGTATTTT.

In the case of this clonotype: A much larger clonotype is one base distant, so this may be a read error. The chain uses TRBV28 and TRBJ2-5; D is unresolved. Germline V gene sequence: CDR1 MDHEN, CDR2 SYDVKM. CDR3 length equals 15 residues. The CDR3 DNA sequence: TGTGCCAGCAGTTTATGGTTGAGCACACAAGAGACCCGGTACTTC. Protein sequence: CASSLWLSTQETRYF.

Concerning this clonotype: A read error may produce the germline difference seen at one junction end. The chain couples TRBV7-6 to TRBJ2-5; 12 bases match TRBD2. The CDR3 loop spans 20 amino acids. From germline, CDR1 is SGHVS and CDR2 FNYEAQ. CDR3 sequence: CASSSGRFELTSGSRETRYF. The CDR3 DNA is TGTGCCAGCAGCAGCGGACGGTTTGAGTTGACTAGCGGGAGTCGGGAGACCCGGTACTTC.

This clonotype has only a few counts. The chain uses TRBV18 and TRBJ2-7; D gene uncertain. V was pared by 2 bases and J by 0 bases, with 11 bases between. CDR3 length: 15 amino acids. CDR1 KGHSH and CDR2 LQKENI come from the germline V gene. The CDR3 region is CASSPSGHSSYEQYF. CDR3 bases: TGTGCCAGCTCACCATCCGGGCACTCCTCCTACGAGCAGTACTTC.

This clonotype occurred once. The chain recombines TRBV6-5 with TRBJ2-3, with TRBD1 matching over 9 bases. There are 16 residues in the CDR3. The germline gives CDR1 MNHEY, CDR2 SVGAGI. J lost 9 bases, V lost 0 bases, and 10 bases had no gene match. CDR3 residues: CASSYSRDRVSGTQYF. DNA for the CDR3: TGTGCCAGCAGTTACTCGAGGGACAGGGTATCAGGCACGCAGTATTTT.

The rearrangement uses TRBV20-1 and TRBJ1-6; weak D call: TRBD1 (5 bases). The V end was cut by 5 bases, the J end by 12 bases, with 14 bases between. Germline-derived CDR1 and CDR2 are DFQATT and SNEGSKA (reference sequence). The CDR3 is 12 amino acids. The chain's CDR3 is CSALRAFGPLHF. For the CDR3, the DNA is TGCAGTGCTCTCAGGGCCTTTGGACCCCTCCACTTT.

As for this clonotype: One base away lies a much larger clone, so this may be a sequencing read error. The rearrangement uses TRBV29-1 and TRBJ2-2; 7 nucleotides line up with TRBD1. This CDR3 is 14 amino acids long. V lost 2 bases and J lost 4; bases outside the gene matches: 4. From germline, CDR1 is SQVTM and CDR2 ANQGSEA. Written as DNA, the CDR3 is TGCAGCGTTGAACCGGGACAGACCACCGGGGAGCTGTTTTTT. The encoded protein is CSVEPGQTTGELFF.

This clonotype was observed a few times. J is TRBJ2-1 and V is TRBV11-2, with D maybe TRBD2 (5 bases). Trimming cost V 1 base and J 5 bases, with 12 bases left between them. CDR1 is SGHAT, CDR2 FQNNGV, per germline. This CDR3 contains 15 residues. The chain's CDR3 is CASSLAYWTDNEQFF. In DNA form, the CDR3 reads TGTGCCAGCAGCTTAGCTTACTGGACTGACAATGAGCAGTTCTTC.

This clonotype was seen a handful of times. DNA for the CDR3: TGCAGTGCGAACCTAGCGGGAGGGCCGACAGATACGCAGTATTTT. Translating gives CSANLAGGPTDTQYF. This chain connects TRBV20-1 to TRBJ2-3; 12 bases are a match to TRBD2. The CDR3 runs to 15 residues. The V gene end was trimmed by 6 bases and the J gene end by 3 bases; junction bases not matched to a gene: 7. CDR1 is DFQATT and CDR2 is SNEGSKA in the germline V gene (reference sequence).

About this clonotype itself: This could be a read error, since a much larger clone is one nucleotide away. This sequence joins TRBV29-1 and TRBJ2-6, with D possibly being TRBD1 or TRBD2 (5 bases each). CDR1 and CDR2 from the germline V gene are SQVTM and ANQGSEA. Trimming cost V 7 bases and J 2 bases, with 18 bases left between them. The CDR3 covers 16 residues. CDR3 DNA: TGCAGCGATGATAATGAAATGGGGGCTGGGGCCAACGTCCTGACTTTC. Translated, it gives CSDDNEMGAGANVLTF.

There are a few counts of this clonotype. This chain connects TRBV4-2 to TRBJ2-4, with D hard to call. With 0 bases removed from V and 0 bases from J, the gap between germline ends came to 9 bases. The CDR3 is 16 amino acids. Per the germline V gene, CDR1 is LGHNA and CDR2 is YNFKEQ. The CDR3 sequence is CASSQDPYLAKNIQYF. The CDR3, as DNA: TGTGCCAGCAGCCAAGATCCCTACCTAGCCAAAAACATTCAGTACTTC.

The V and J genes are TRBV5-1 and TRBJ2-1, with 7 bases lining up with TRBD2. Germline V gives CDR1 SGHRS, CDR2 YFSETQ. Trimming removed 3 bases from V and 7 bases from J; junction bases left unmatched: 7. The length of the CDR3 is 14 residues. CDR3 sequence: CASSWTSGGNEQFF. As DNA, the CDR3 is TGCGCCAGCAGCTGGACTAGTGGCGGGAATGAGCAGTTCTTC.

V usage is TRBV28 and J usage is TRBJ2-7, with D possibly being TRBD1 (6 bases). The length of the CDR3 is 13 residues. Between the trimmed V and J ends, which lost 5 bases and 5 bases, there was a span of 13 bases. Germline V gene lookup returns CDR1 MDHEN and CDR2 SYDVKM. In DNA form, the CDR3 reads TGTGCCAGCAGTGGGTACAGGGTCGACGAGCAGTACTTC. Amino acids: CASSGYRVDEQYF.

About this clonotype: A much larger clonotype is one base distant, so this may be a read error. Here the CDR3 omits its conserved ending phenylalanine or tryptophan, so a read error is the likely source. The J gene is TRBJ2-4, the V gene TRBV28, with a weak D call TRBD2 (5 bases). The V and J ends lost 5 bases and 1 base respectively, with 12 bases between them. The germline CDR1 and CDR2 sequences are MDHEN and SYDVKM. The CDR3 sequence is 15 residues long. CDR3 sequence: CASSRSVEAKNIQYL. The CDR3 DNA follows: TGTGCCAGCAGTCGTAGCGTGGAGGCCAAAAACATTCAGTACCTC.

This clonotype was seen a handful of times. The V call is TRBV25-1, the J call TRBJ1-1; D is unresolved. The V end lost 4 bases, the J end lost 2 bases, and 8 bases lay between the germline ends. The CDR3 is 13 amino acids. CDR1 is MGHDK and CDR2 is SYGVNS in the germline V gene. Written as DNA, the CDR3 is TGTGCCAGCAGTGTTTGGGAAAACACTGAAGCTTTCTTT. It translates to CASSVWENTEAFF.

Concerning this clonotype itself: A much larger clone differs by one base, so this may be a read error. The gene calls are TRBV28 and TRBJ2-5; TRBD1 aligns across 8 bases. Germline CDR1 and CDR2: MDHEN and SYDVKM. There are 16 residues in the CDR3. This CDR3 reads CASSSLDREVKETQHF. In DNA form, the CDR3 reads TGTGCCAGCAGTTCCCTGGACAGGGAGGTAAAAGAGACCCAGCACTTC.

This clonotype has ten or more counts. The chain employs TRBV4-3 and TRBJ2-3; TRBD2 aligns across 9 bases. V was pared by 8 bases and J by 3 bases, with 6 bases of the junction left unmatched. Germline values: CDR1 LGHNA, CDR2 YSLEER. This CDR3 spans 14 amino acids. DNA for the CDR3: TGCGCCAGCGGGGCGGGAGGGCCGACAGATACGCAGTATTTT. This encodes CASGAGGPTDTQYF.

The chain recombines TRBV9 with TRBJ2-7; 12 bases are shared with TRBD1. Losses at the gene ends were 4 bases for V and 7 bases for J; bases not matched to a gene: 6. CDR1 and CDR2 from the germline V gene are SGDLS and YYNGEE. The CDR3 length is 14 residues. The CDR3 nucleotides are TGTGCCAGCAGCCTGGGACAGGGGGCTGAGGAGCAGTACTTC. Translating gives CASSLGQGAEEQYF.

To note about this clonotype: At one end, the junction sequence differs from germline, possibly due to a read error. This sequence joins TRBV6-2 or TRBV6-3 and TRBJ2-1; 7 nucleotides agree with TRBD2. CDR1 and CDR2 (germline): MNHEY, SVGEGT. CDR3 size: 15 residues. The CDR3 is CASSYFPGGHNELFF. The CDR3 DNA sequence: TGTGCCAGCAGTTACTTCCCGGGAGGCCACAATGAGCTGTTCTTC.

This clonotype appeared many times. V and J are TRBV12-3 or TRBV12-4 and TRBJ2-3; TRBD2 matches 9 bases. With V trimmed by 5 bases and J by 3 bases, 3 bases remained unmatched. There are 14 residues in the CDR3. The CDR3 spells CASSPLAGTDTQYF. CDR3 sequence (DNA): TGTGCCAGCAGTCCTCTAGCGGGAACAGATACGCAGTATTTT.

The DNA of the CDR3 is TGTGCCAGCAGCTTTCCTCTGGGACAGGGAAGCTCTGGGGCCAACGTCCTGACTTTC. Translating it yields CASSFPLGQGSSGANVLTF. V gene TRBV11-3 combines with J gene TRBJ2-6, with 9 bases aligning to TRBD1. V dropped 3 bases and J dropped 0; count of bases not matched to a gene: 9. The CDR3 sequence is 19 residues long. Per the germline V gene, CDR1 is SGHNT and CDR2 is YENEEA.

This rearrangement joins TRBV6-5 to TRBJ2-5; D unclear. The CDR3 extends over 15 amino acids. The V and J ends lost 0 bases and 0 bases respectively, with 8 bases between them. Germline V gene data show CDR1 as MNHEY and CDR2 as SVGAGI. The CDR3, as DNA: TGTGCCAGCAGTTACTCGAACTCAGACCAAGAGACCCAGTACTTC. Its translation: CASSYSNSDQETQYF.